Listed here are 18 T cell receptor beta chains from one sample, sequenced in a study of shared clonotypes between healthy human individuals. Data came from immunoSEQ multiplex PCR; TCRdb stores just in-frame clones and leaves some out. The sample carries hundreds of thousands of clones, around four fifths recorded once. Sequencing input: memory CD4+ T cells sorted from blood. Subset meaning: CD45RA-negative fraction. Every receptor here comes from a woman aged 25-40 years in good health.

The J gene is TRBJ1-2, the V gene TRBV18; 10 bases fit TRBD1. V shed 6 bases, J shed 12 bases, and the junction held 10 bases outside the gene matches. Germline V gene lookup returns CDR1 KGHSH and CDR2 LQKENI. The CDR3 is 13 residues long. This CDR3 is CASSPDRDRGHTF. CDR3 coding DNA: TGTGCCAGCTCCCCCGACCGGGACAGGGGCCACACCTTC.

As for this clone: The sample has other DNA sequences that encode this CDR3 too. V gene TRBV4-1 combines with J gene TRBJ2-1, with 7 bases matching TRBD2. Germline V gene data show CDR1 as MGHRA and CDR2 as YSYEKL. The junction had 6 bases not matched to a gene; V was cut back by 0 bases and J by 4 bases. The CDR3 extends over 16 amino acids. For the CDR3, the DNA is TGCGCCAGCAGCCAAGATCCTCAGCGGGAATACAATGAGCAGTTCTTC. Its translation is CASSQDPQREYNEQFF.

The chain uses TRBV14 and TRBJ1-2; weak D call: TRBD1 (5 bases). The germline V and J ends were trimmed by 5 bases and 7 bases, with 29 bases remaining between them. The CDR3 loop spans 18 amino acids. Germline CDR1 SGHDN, CDR2 FVKESK. CDR3 nucleotides: TGTGCCAGCAGCAACCGGGACCCAACGATCACAGTTGAAATTGGCTACACCTTC. Protein: CASSNRDPTITVEIGYTF.

The genes are TRBV28 and TRBJ1-1; D is uncertain. Per germline, CDR1 MDHEN and CDR2 SYDVKM. Trimming cost V 6 bases and J 6 bases, with 20 bases left between them. The CDR3 has 15 residues. The DNA for the CDR3 is TGTGCCAGCAGCCAACTTAGAGAGGTGCGGCCTGAAGCTTTCTTT. Encoded protein: CASSQLREVRPEAFF. Based on the CDR3 plus reference TRBV28 and TRBJ1-1, the full variable domain is DVKVTQSSRYLVKRTGEKVFLECVQDMDHENMFWYRQDPGLGLRLIYFSYDVKMKEKGDIPEGYSVSREKKERFSLILESASTNQTSMYLCASSQLREVRPEAFFGQGTRLTVV.

This clone came up a few times. The chain is built from TRBV5-1 and TRBJ1-2; D uncertain. The CDR3 is 13 residues long. Germline V gene data show CDR1 as SGHRS and CDR2 as YFSETQ. Trimming took off 1 base at V and 2 bases at J, with 6 bases between the two ends. The CDR3 here is CASSLKSNYGYTF. In DNA form, the CDR3 reads TGCGCCAGCAGCTTGAAATCGAACTATGGCTACACCTTC.

V usage is TRBV29-1 and J usage is TRBJ1-2; D call uncertain. The CDR3 totals 12 residues. CDR1 and CDR2 from the germline V gene are SQVTM and ANQGSEA. V was clipped by 1 base and J by 4 bases, with 7 bases between them. CDR3 sequence: CSVEGQTYGYTF. DNA of the CDR3: TGCAGCGTTGAAGGGCAGACCTATGGCTACACCTTC.

This chain connects TRBV5-8 to TRBJ2-3, with 12 bases fitting TRBD1. The ends lost 5 bases at V and 2 bases at J; junction bases unmatched: 6. The germline CDR1 and CDR2 sequences are SGHTS and YDEGEE. The CDR3 contains 16 residues. The CDR3 nucleotides read TGTGCCAGCAGAGCCGGGACAGGGGGCTACACAGATACGCAGTATTTT. Amino acid sequence: CASRAGTGGYTDTQYF.

V is TRBV5-1 and J is TRBJ1-3; weak D call: TRBD1 (6 bases). The V end lost 2 bases, the J end lost 2 bases, and 17 bases lay between the germline ends. The CDR3 has 17 residues. CDR1 and CDR2 from the germline V gene are SGHRS and YFSETQ. CDR3 sequence (DNA): TGCGCCAGCAGCTTAGGGCCAACAGGGCTAGCTGGAAACACCATATATTTT. Its translation: CASSLGPTGLAGNTIYF.

This clone was picked up a small number of times. The chain links TRBV27 to TRBJ2-1; TRBD2 aligns across 13 bases. Germline assignment: CDR1 MNHEY and CDR2 SMNVEV (reference sequence). CDR3 size: 15 residues. The ends lost 5 bases at V and 4 bases at J; junction bases unmatched: 2. Here the CDR3 reads CASSGLAGAYNEQFF. The CDR3 DNA reads TGTGCCAGCAGTGGACTAGCGGGAGCTTACAATGAGCAGTTCTTC.

The chain is built from TRBV19 and TRBJ2-7, with a weak D call TRBD2 (5 bases). The CDR3 is 14 amino acids. V was shortened by 5 bases and J by 1 base, with 12 bases between the two germline ends. The germline V gene encodes CDR1 LNHDA and CDR2 SQIVND (reference sequence). The CDR3 region is CASSFLSGSYEQYF. DNA of the CDR3: TGTGCCAGTAGTTTCCTCAGCGGATCCTACGAGCAGTACTTC.

This clone was seen once. V is TRBV7-7 and J is TRBJ1-1; TRBD1 is a possible D gene (5 bases). Trimming left V 5 bases short and J 0 bases short, with 7 bases between. Per germline, CDR1 SSHAT and CDR2 FNYEAQ (reference sequence). The CDR3 loop spans 13 amino acids. The CDR3, as DNA: TGTGCCAGCAGCCGACAGATGAACACTGAAGCTTTCTTT. Amino acids: CASSRQMNTEAFF.

The chain employs TRBV29-1 and TRBJ2-7, with 8 bases aligning to TRBD2. V lost 4 bases to trimming and J lost 2 bases; unmatched junction nucleotides: 1. The CDR3 has 12 amino acids. From germline, CDR1 is SQVTM and CDR2 ANQGSEA. The CDR3, as DNA: TGCAGCGTTGCGGGAGGGCCCTACGAGCAGTACTTC. Amino acids: CSVAGGPYEQYF.

The chain couples TRBV18 to TRBJ1-5; tentatively, D is TRBD1 (6 bases). V dropped 2 bases and J dropped 2 bases, with 10 bases sitting between them. Germline V gene sequence: CDR1 KGHSH, CDR2 LQKENI. CDR3 length: 15 residues. Written as DNA, the CDR3 is TGTGCCAGCTCACCAGGGGGGGCGGGCAATCAGCCCCAGCATTTT. Translated: CASSPGGAGNQPQHF.

The V call is TRBV9, the J call TRBJ1-2; TRBD1 is a possible D gene (6 bases). The CDR3 consists of 16 residues. Germline V gene lookup returns CDR1 SGDLS and CDR2 YYNGEE. The V end was cut by 0 bases, the J end by 2 bases, with 14 bases between. CDR3: CASSVGGQGSNYGYTF. The CDR3 coding sequence is TGTGCCAGCAGCGTAGGGGGACAAGGCAGCAACTATGGCTACACCTTC.

The table lists this clone with a count of one. This chain links TRBV5-4 with TRBJ1-2, with 10 bases that match TRBD1. V lost 3 bases, J lost 4 bases, and 3 bases stayed unmatched. Germline V gene data show CDR1 as SGHNT and CDR2 as YYREEE (reference sequence). The length of the CDR3 is 14 residues. The CDR3: CASSWDRGSYGYTF. In DNA form, the CDR3 reads TGTGCCAGCAGCTGGGACAGGGGAAGCTATGGCTACACCTTC.

This clone was counted between two and nine times. The chain links TRBV4-1 to TRBJ1-4, with a weak D call TRBD1 (5 bases). The CDR3 is 16 residues long. V dropped 1 base and J dropped 8 bases, with 17 bases sitting between them. Per the germline V gene, CDR1 is MGHRA and CDR2 is YSYEKL. The CDR3 here is CASSQGIGDVGEKLFF. The CDR3 region has the DNA TGCGCCAGCAGCCAAGGTATAGGGGATGTCGGGGAAAAACTGTTTTTT.

The chain has TRBV5-1 and TRBJ1-4; no firm D call. This CDR3 has 13 residues. With 2 bases removed from V and 6 bases from J, the gap between germline ends came to 8 bases. Per germline, CDR1 SGHRS and CDR2 YFSETQ. This CDR3 is CASSFEPYEKLFF. The CDR3 DNA is TGCGCCAGCAGCTTTGAACCTTATGAAAAACTGTTTTTT.

This chain connects TRBV7-9 to TRBJ2-3; D is perhaps TRBD2 (6 bases). V gave up 1 base and J gave up 5 bases, with 13 bases separating them. CDR3 length equals 15 residues. Germline V gives CDR1 SEHNR, CDR2 FQNEAQ (reference sequence). The CDR3 nucleotides are TGTGCCAGCAGCTTAGGGCGGGATTGGTTAGATACGCAGTATTTT. This translates into CASSLGRDWLDTQYF.